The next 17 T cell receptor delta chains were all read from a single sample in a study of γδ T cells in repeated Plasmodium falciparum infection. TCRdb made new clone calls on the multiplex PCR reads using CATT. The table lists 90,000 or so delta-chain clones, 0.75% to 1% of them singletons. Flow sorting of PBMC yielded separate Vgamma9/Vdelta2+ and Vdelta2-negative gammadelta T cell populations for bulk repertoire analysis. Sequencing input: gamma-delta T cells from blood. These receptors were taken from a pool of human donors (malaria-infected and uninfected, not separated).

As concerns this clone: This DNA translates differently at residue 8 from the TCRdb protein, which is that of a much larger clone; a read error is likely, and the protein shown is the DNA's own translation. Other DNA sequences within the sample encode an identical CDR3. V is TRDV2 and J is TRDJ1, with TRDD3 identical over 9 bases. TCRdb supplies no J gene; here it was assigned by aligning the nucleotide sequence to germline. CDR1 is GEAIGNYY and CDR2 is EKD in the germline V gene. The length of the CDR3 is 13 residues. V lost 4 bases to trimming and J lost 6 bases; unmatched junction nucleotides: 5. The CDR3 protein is CACDLLGEHKLIF. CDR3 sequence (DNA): TGTGCCTGTGATTTACTGGGGGAACATAAACTCATCTTT.

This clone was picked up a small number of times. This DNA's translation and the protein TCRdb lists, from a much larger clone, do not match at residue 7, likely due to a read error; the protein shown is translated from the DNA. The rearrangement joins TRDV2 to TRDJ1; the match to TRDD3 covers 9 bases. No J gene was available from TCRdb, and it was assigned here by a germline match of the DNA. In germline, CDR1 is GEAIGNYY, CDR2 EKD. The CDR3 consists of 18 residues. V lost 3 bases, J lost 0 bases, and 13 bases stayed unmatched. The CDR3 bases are TGTGCCTGTGACGGAATCGGAACACTGGGGGACTACACCGATAAACTCATCTTT. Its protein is CACDGIGTLGDYTDKLIF.

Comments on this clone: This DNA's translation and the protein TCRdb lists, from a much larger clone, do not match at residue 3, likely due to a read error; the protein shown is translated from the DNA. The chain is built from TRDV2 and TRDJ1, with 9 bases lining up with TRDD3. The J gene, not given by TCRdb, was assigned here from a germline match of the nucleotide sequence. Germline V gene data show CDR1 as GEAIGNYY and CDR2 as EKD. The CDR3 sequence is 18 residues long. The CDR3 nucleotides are TGTGCCCGTGACACCCTCGGGGATACGCTTCCCGTCGCCGATAAACTCATCTTT. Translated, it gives CARDTLGDTLPVADKLIF.

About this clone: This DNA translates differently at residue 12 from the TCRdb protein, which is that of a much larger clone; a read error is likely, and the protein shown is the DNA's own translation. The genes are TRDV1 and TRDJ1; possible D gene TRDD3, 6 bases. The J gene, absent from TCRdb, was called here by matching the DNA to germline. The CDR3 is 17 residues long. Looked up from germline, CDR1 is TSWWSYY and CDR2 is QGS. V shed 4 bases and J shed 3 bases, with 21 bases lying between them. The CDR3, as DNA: TGTGCTCTTGGGGCGGGGGACGGTCTAGAGGAACCCGATAAACTCATCTTT. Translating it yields CALGAGDGLEEPDKLIF.

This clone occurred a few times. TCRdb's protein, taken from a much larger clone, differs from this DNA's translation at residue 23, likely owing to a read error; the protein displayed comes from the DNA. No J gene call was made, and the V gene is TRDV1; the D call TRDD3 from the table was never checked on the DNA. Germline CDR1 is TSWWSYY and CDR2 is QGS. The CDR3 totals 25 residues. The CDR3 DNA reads TGTGCTCTTGGGGAATTACCTTTCACAAGGACTGGGGGATACGCGCGCCGACTGTACACCGATAAACGCATCTTT. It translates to CALGELPFTRTGGYARRLYTDKRIF.

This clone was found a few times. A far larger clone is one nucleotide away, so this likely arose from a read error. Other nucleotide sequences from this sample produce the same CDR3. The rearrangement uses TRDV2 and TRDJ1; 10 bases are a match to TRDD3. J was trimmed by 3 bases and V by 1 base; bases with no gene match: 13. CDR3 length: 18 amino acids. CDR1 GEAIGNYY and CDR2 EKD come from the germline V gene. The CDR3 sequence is CACDTVGTGGSLPDKLIF. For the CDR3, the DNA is TGTGCCTGTGACACAGTCGGTACTGGGGGATCCCTCCCCGATAAACTCATCTTT.

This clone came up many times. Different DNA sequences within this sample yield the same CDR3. The CDR3 protein is CALGELKVGELIF. CDR3 sequence (DNA): TGTGCTCTTGGGGAACTAAAAGTGGGGGAACTCATCTTT. The chain is built from TRDV1 and TRDJ1; tentatively, D is TRDD3 (6 bases). V lost 0 bases to trimming and J lost 9 bases, with 11 bases between them. Germline values: CDR1 TSWWSYY, CDR2 QGS. The CDR3 sequence is 13 residues long.

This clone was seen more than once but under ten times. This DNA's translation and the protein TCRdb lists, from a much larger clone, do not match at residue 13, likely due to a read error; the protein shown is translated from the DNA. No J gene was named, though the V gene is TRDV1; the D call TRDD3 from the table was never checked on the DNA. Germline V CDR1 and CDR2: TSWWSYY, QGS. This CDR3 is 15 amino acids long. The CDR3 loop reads CALERGGYNTDKPIF. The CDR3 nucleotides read TGTGCTCTTGAGCGGGGGGGATACAACACCGATAAACCCATCTTT.

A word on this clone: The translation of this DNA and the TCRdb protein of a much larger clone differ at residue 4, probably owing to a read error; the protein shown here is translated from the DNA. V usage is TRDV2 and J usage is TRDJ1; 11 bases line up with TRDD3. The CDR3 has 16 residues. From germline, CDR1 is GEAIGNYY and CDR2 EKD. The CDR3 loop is CACGTGLGDNTDKLIF. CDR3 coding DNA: TGTGCCTGTGGCACCGGACTGGGGGATAACACTGATAAACTCATCTTT.

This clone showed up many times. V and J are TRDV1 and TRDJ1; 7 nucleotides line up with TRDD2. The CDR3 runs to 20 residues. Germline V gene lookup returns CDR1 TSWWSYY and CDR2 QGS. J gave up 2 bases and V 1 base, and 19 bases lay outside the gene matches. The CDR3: CALGEPEILFPTKQTDKLIF. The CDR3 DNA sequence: TGTGCTCTTGGGGAACCGGAAATCCTATTTCCTACGAAACAAACCGATAAACTCATCTTT.

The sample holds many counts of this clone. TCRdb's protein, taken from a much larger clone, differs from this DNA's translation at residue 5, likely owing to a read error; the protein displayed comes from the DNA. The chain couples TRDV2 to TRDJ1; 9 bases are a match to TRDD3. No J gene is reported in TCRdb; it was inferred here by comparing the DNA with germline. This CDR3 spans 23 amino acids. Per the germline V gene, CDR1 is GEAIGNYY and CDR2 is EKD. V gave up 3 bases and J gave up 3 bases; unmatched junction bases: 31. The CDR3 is CACDPRHLENLLGDTPRSDKLIF. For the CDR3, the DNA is TGTGCCTGTGACCCTCGCCATCTAGAGAATTTACTGGGGGACACACCCCGCTCCGATAAACTCATCTTT.

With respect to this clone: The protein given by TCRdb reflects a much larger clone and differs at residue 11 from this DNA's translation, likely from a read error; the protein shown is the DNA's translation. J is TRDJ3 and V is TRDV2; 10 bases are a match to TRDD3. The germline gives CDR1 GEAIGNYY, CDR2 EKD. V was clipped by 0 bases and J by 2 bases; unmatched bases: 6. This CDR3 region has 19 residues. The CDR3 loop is CACDTGGYESPWDTRQMFF. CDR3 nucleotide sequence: TGTGCCTGTGACACCGGGGGATACGAAAGCCCCTGGGACACCCGACAGATGTTTTTC.

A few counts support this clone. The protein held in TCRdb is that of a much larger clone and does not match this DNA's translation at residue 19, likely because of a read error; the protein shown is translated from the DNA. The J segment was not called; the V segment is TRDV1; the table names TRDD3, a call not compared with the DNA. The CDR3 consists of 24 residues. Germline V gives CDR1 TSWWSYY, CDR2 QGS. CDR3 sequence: CALGAIFPIYGLTWGIHIRSGLIF. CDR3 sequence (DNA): TGTGCTCTTGGGGCAATTTTTCCTATTTACGGCCTTACCTGGGGGATACACATCAGGTCGGGTCTCATCTTT.

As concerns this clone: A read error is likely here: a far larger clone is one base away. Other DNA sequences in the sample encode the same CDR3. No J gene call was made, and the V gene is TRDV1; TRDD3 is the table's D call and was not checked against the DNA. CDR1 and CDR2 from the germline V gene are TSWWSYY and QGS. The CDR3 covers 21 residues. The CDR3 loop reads CALGERLENLLSPYYTDKLIF. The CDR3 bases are TGTGCTCTTGGGGAACGCCTTGAGAACTTACTGAGCCCTTATTACACCGATAAGCTCATCTTT.

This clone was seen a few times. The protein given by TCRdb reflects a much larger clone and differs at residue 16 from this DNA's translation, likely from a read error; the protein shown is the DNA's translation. CDR3 bases: TGTGCCTGTGACACCTTAGTACTGGGGGATACGGGACACACCGATAGACTCATCTTT. It encodes CACDTLVLGDTGHTDRLIF. The chain is built from TRDV2 and TRDJ1, with TRDD3 matching 13 bases. The CDR3 length is 19 residues. From germline, CDR1 is GEAIGNYY and CDR2 EKD.

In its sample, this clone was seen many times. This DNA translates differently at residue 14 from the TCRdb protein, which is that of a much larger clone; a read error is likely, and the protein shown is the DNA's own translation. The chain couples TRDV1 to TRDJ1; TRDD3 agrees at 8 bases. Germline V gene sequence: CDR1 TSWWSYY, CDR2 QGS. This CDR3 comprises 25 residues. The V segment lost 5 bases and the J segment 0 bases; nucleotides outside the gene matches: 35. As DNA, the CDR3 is TGTGCTCTTGGGATCCTTTTTATAATTCCTCGACTGGGGGGTAGAAGGGGAGAATACACCGATAAACTCATCTTT. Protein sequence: CALGILFIIPRLGGRRGEYTDKLIF.

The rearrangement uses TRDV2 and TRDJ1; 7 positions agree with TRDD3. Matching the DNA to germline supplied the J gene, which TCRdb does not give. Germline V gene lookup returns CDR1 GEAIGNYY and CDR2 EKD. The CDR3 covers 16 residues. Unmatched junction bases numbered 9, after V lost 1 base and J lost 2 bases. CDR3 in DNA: TGTGCCTGTGACACACTGGGGATAGGAACGACCGATAAACTCATCTTT. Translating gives CACDTLGIGTTDKLIF.